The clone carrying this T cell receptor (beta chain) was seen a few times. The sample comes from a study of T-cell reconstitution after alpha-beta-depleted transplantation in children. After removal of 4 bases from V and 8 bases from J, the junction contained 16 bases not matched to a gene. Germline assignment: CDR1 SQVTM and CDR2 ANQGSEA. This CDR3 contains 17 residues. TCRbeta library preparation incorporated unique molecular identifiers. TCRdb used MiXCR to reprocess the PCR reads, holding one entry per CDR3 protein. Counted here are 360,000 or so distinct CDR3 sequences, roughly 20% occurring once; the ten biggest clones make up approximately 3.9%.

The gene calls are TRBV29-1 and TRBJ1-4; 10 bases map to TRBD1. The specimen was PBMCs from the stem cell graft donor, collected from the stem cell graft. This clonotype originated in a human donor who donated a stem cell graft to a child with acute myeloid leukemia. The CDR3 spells CSVAGGIGTGATEKLFF. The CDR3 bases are TGCAGCGTTGCTGGGGGGATCGGGACAGGGGCGACAGAAAAACTGTTTTTT.